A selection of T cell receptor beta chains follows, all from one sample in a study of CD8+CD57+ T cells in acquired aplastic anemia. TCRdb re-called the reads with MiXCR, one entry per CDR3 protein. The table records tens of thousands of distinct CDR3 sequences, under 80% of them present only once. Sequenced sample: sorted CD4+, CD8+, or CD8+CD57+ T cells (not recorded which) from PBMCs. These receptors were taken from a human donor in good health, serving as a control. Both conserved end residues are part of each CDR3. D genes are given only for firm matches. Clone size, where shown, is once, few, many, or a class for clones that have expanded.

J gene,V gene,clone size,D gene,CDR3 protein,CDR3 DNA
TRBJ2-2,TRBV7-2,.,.,CASSLVQGNTGELFF,TGTGCCAGCAGCTTAGTCCAGGGGAACACCGGGGAGCTGTTTTTT
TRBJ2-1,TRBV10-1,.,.,CASRDNEQFF,TGCGCCAGCAGGGACAATGAGCAGTTCTTC
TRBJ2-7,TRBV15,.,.,CATSRAGTQGHEQYF,TGTGCCACCAGCAGAGCCGGGACCCAAGGGCACGAGCAGTACTTC
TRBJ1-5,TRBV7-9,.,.,CASSWDGNQPQRF,TGTGCCAGCAGCTGGGACGGCAATCAGCCCCAGCGTTTT
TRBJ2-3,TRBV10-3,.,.,CAISASPTDTQYF,TGTGCCATCAGTGCTAGCCCCACAGATACGCAGTATTTT
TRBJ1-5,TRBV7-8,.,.,CASSPEGWDVSNQPQHF,TGTGCCAGCAGCCCGGAAGGGTGGGATGTAAGCAATCAGCCCCAGCATTTT
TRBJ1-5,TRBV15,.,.,CATSRDGRGNQPQHF,TGTGCCACCAGCAGAGATGGAAGGGGCAATCAGCCCCAGCATTTT
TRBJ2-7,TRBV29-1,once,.,CSVIDSYEQYF,TGCAGCGTCATCGACAGCTACGAGCAGTACTTC
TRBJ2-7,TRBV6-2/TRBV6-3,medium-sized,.,CASSPLGYEQYF,TGTGCCAGCAGTCCCCTGGGTTACGAGCAGTACTTC
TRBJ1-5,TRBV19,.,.,CASSGATSNQPQHF,TGTGCCAGTAGTGGAGCTACCAGCAATCAGCCCCAGCATTTT
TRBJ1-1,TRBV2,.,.,CAGSGDLNTEAFF,TGTGCCGGCAGCGGTGACCTGAACACTGAAGCTTTCTTT
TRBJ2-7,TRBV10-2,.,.,CASSESGRGDEQYF,TGCGCCAGCAGTGAGAGTGGCAGGGGCGACGAGCAGTACTTC
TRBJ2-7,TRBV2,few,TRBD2,CASRRTSGVYEQYF,TGTGCCAGCAGAAGGACTAGCGGGGTTTACGAGCAGTACTTC
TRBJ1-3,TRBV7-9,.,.,CASSRGTNTIYF,TGTGCCAGCAGCAGGGGCACAAACACCATATATTTT
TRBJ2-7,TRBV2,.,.,CASTERGIYEQYF,TGTGCCAGCACCGAAAGGGGGATCTACGAGCAGTACTTC
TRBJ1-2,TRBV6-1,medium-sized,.,CASSEALNGYTF,TGTGCCAGCAGTGAAGCACTGAATGGCTACACCTTC
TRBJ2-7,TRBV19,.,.,CASGSKLAHYEQYF,TGTGCCAGTGGCAGCAAGCTGGCGCACTACGAGCAGTACTTC
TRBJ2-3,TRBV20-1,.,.,CSALKGTDTQYF,TGCAGTGCTTTAAAAGGCACAGATACGCAGTATTTT
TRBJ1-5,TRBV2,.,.,CASSYLLYNQPQHF,TGTGCCAGCAGTTACCTCCTGTATAATCAGCCCCAGCATTTT
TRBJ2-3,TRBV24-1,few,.,CATSDLGDTQYF,TGTGCCACCAGTGATTTAGGAGATACGCAGTATTTT
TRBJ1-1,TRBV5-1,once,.,CASSLASDSPEAFF,TGCGCCAGCAGCTTGGCGAGTGACAGCCCTGAAGCTTTCTTT
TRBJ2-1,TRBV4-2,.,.,CASSQVAGYEQFF,TGTGCCAGCAGCCAAGTGGCAGGGTACGAGCAGTTCTTC
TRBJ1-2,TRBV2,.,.,CASTLGQSFYGYTF,TGTGCCAGCACCCTCGGACAGTCTTTCTATGGCTACACCTTC
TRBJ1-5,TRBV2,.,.,CASVAGLRNNQPQHF,TGTGCCAGCGTGGCCGGACTGCGAAACAATCAGCCCCAGCATTTT
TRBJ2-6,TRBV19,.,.,CASSIEGGRRANVLTF,TGTGCCAGTAGTATTGAGGGGGGCAGACGGGCCAACGTCCTGACTTTC
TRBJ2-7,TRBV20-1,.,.,CSTIPSGAYEQYF,TGCAGTACTATCCCCAGCGGAGCCTACGAGCAGTACTTC
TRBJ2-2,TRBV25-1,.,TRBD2,CASSESPGLGTGELFF,TGTGCCAGCAGTGAATCACCGGGACTAGGGACCGGGGAGCTGTTTTTT
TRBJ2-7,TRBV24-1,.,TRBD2,CATSDLAGGKNEQYF,TGTGCCACCAGTGATTTAGCGGGAGGGAAGAACGAGCAGTACTTC
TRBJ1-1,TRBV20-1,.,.,CSATDLGGAFF,TGCAGTGCAACGGACCTCGGGGGCGCTTTCTTT
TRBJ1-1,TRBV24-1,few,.,CATSDSRTEAFF,TGTGCCACCAGTGATTCTCGCACTGAAGCTTTCTTT
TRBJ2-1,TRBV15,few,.,CATSSDDGSSYNEQFF,TGTGCCACCAGCTCTGATGACGGGAGCTCCTACAATGAGCAGTTCTTC
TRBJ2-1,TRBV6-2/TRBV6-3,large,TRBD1,CASGDRESREQFF,TGTGCCAGCGGGGACAGGGAATCGCGTGAGCAGTTCTTC
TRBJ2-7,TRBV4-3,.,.,CASSPGLAPTSSTSVF,.
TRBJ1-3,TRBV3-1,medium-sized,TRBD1,CASSPGQGLGNTIYF,TGTGCCAGCAGCCCCGGACAGGGACTTGGAAACACCATATATTTT
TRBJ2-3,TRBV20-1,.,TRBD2,CSAKGLAQRLARTDTQYF,TGCAGTGCCAAAGGTCTTGCGCAACGACTAGCGCGCACAGATACGCAGTATTTT
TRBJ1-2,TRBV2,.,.,CASAWQGTNYGYTF,TGTGCCAGTGCCTGGCAGGGGACTAACTATGGCTACACCTTC
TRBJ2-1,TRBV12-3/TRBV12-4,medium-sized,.,CASSFPGRVSAHTPIEQFF,TGTGCCAGCAGTTTCCCCGGCAGAGTGTCCGCCCATACACCAATTGAGCAGTTCTTC
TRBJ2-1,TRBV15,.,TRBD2,CATSRSSGSWYNEQFF,TGTGCCACCAGCAGAAGTAGCGGGAGTTGGTACAATGAGCAGTTCTTC
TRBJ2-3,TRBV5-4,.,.,CASSQPSTDTQYF,TGTGCCAGCAGCCAACCCTCCACAGATACGCAGTATTTT
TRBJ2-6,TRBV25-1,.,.,CASSELRGSGANVLTF,TGTGCCAGCAGTGAATTGAGGGGGTCTGGGGCCAACGTCCTGACTTTC
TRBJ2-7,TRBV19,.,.,CASSIASSYEQYF,TGTGCCAGTAGTATTGCTAGCTCCTACGAGCAGTACTTC